A selection of T cell receptor beta chains follows, all from one sample in a study of vaccination and CD4 T cells after COVID-19. Their cognate antigens are unknown. TCRdb reprocessed the PCR reads via MiXCR and lists one record per CDR3 protein. Among 10,000 to 15,000 distinct CDR3 sequences listed, 45% were seen once. This sample comprised cultured CD4+ T cells from blood, obtained after SARS-CoV-2 vaccination. The receptors stem from a human donor with COVID-19. Each CDR3 is given with its conserved first and last residue. The order of the fields is J gene, V gene, D gene, CDR3 length, clone size, CDR3 protein, CDR3 DNA. A D gene is named only where the DNA matches it firmly. Not every row has a clone size; where given, it reads once, few, many or a size class.

TRBJ2-7,TRBV20-1,TRBD1,13,NA,CSAPGQAGYEQYF,TGCAGTGCACCTGGACAGGCGGGCTACGAGCAGTACTTC
TRBJ1-3,TRBV7-2,NA,15,NA,CASSFPTTAGNTIYF,TGTGCCAGCAGCTTCCCCACAACGGCAGGAAACACCATATATTTT
TRBJ2-3,TRBV20-1,TRBD1,15,NA,CSARNRDRATDTQYF,TGCAGTGCTAGGAACCGGGACAGGGCCACAGATACGCAGTATTTT
TRBJ2-1,TRBV7-9,NA,12,NA,CASSLFQNEQFF,TGTGCCAGCAGCTTGTTTCAGAATGAGCAGTTCTTC
TRBJ1-3,TRBV19,NA,16,NA,CASSQQGSKSGNTIYF,TGTGCCAGTAGCCAACAGGGTTCCAAATCTGGAAACACCATATATTTT
TRBJ2-3,TRBV20-1,NA,16,NA,CSASRRKTPPGDTQYF,TGCAGTGCTTCCCGACGGAAAACTCCACCCGGGGATACGCAGTATTTT
TRBJ1-2,TRBV6-5,NA,12,NA,CASSSTAYGYTF,TGTGCCAGCAGTTCTACAGCCTATGGCTACACCTTC
TRBJ1-5,TRBV6-1,TRBD1,16,NA,CVSSEGDRGRRQPQHF,TGTGTCAGCAGTGAGGGGGACAGGGGGCGGAGACAGCCCCAGCATTTT
TRBJ2-3,TRBV7-2,TRBD2,17,few,CASSLAAGTSFTDTQYF,TGTGCCAGCAGCTTAGCCGCCGGGACTAGCTTCACAGATACGCAGTATTTT
TRBJ1-1,TRBV24-1,NA,13,few,CAPLPGRSTEAFF,TGTGCCCCCCTCCCGGGACGCAGCACTGAAGCTTTCTTT
TRBJ2-5,TRBV12-3/TRBV12-4,TRBD2,17,few,CASSGGLAGGLRETQYF,TGTGCCAGCAGTGGGGGACTAGCGGGGGGTTTACGAGAGACCCAGTACTTC
TRBJ2-3,TRBV2,NA,10,once,CASREDTQYF,TGTGCCAGCAGAGAGGATACGCAGTATTTT
TRBJ1-1,TRBV30,NA,16,few,CAWSSTRWGLRAEAFF,TGTGCCTGGAGTTCAACTCGCTGGGGTCTTCGGGCTGAAGCTTTCTTT
TRBJ2-7,TRBV28,TRBD1,15,NA,CASSFSGTDFHEQYF,TGTGCCAGCAGTTTTTCCGGGACAGACTTCCACGAGCAGTACTTC
TRBJ2-7,TRBV7-8,NA,14,few,CASSLDYGTYEQYF,TGTGCCAGCAGCTTAGATTACGGGACCTACGAGCAGTACTTC
TRBJ1-5,TRBV9,NA,15,NA,CASSQGGADNQPQHF,TGTGCCAGCAGCCAGGGAGGGGCGGACAATCAGCCCCAGCATTTT
TRBJ2-2,TRBV20-1,NA,12,NA,CSAPDGGGELFF,TGCAGTGCTCCCGACGGGGGCGGGGAGCTGTTTTTT
TRBJ1-1,TRBV6-2/TRBV6-3,NA,13,NA,CASSSPLSTEAFF,TGTGCCAGCAGTTCCCCACTGAGCACTGAAGCTTTCTTT
TRBJ2-5,TRBV19,TRBD2,14,NA,CASSHGGFQETQYF,TGTGCCAGTAGTCACGGGGGGTTCCAAGAGACCCAGTACTTC
TRBJ1-2,TRBV6-1,TRBD1,16,NA,CASSESVGRGRVGYTF,TGTGCCAGCAGTGAATCGGTGGGCAGGGGGCGCGTGGGCTACACCTTC
TRBJ1-2,TRBV6-5,NA,17,NA,CASSYSVPSRNNYGYTF,TGTGCCAGCAGTTACTCGGTGCCAAGCAGAAATAACTATGGCTACACCTTC
TRBJ2-3,TRBV4-2,NA,13,NA,CASSQDILDTQYF,TGTGCCAGCAGCCAAGATATATTAGATACGCAGTATTTT
TRBJ1-2,TRBV7-6,TRBD1,14,few,CASSLADRGNGYTF,TGTGCCAGCAGCTTAGCCGACAGGGGCAATGGCTACACCTTC
TRBJ2-7,TRBV28,TRBD2,13,NA,CASISGGAYEQYF,TGTGCCAGCATCAGCGGGGGGGCGTACGAGCAGTACTTC
TRBJ1-1,TRBV19,NA,14,NA,CASSIDIGVAEAFF,TGTGCCAGTAGTATAGATATCGGGGTAGCTGAAGCTTTCTTT
TRBJ1-6,TRBV25-1,NA,14,NA,CASSESGYNSPLHF,TGTGCCAGCAGTGAGTCCGGGTATAATTCACCCCTCCACTTT
TRBJ1-5,TRBV21-1,NA,20,few,CASSALGSGRGEYSNQPQHF,TGTGCCAGCAGCGCCCTAGGCTCTGGCAGGGGGGAGTATAGCAATCAGCCCCAGCATTTT
TRBJ2-2,TRBV7-8,NA,15,NA,CASSLVPGNTGELFF,TGTGCCAGCAGCTTAGTCCCAGGGAACACCGGGGAGCTGTTTTTT
TRBJ2-7,TRBV4-3,TRBD1,16,NA,CASSQDLRQGTYEQYF,TGCGCCAGCAGCCAAGATCTGAGACAGGGAACCTACGAGCAGTACTTC
TRBJ2-7,TRBV2,NA,13,NA,CASSETRSYEQYF,TGTGCCAGCAGTGAGACTCGCAGCTACGAGCAGTACTTC
TRBJ2-1,TRBV6-5,TRBD2,18,few,CASSYPLAGGTTYNEQFF,TGTGCCAGCAGTTATCCGCTAGCGGGGGGGACGACTTACAATGAGCAGTTCTTC
TRBJ2-5,TRBV11-3,TRBD2,18,once,CASSLISLAGGVGETQYF,TGTGCCAGCAGCTTAATAAGTCTAGCGGGGGGTGTCGGAGAGACCCAGTACTTC
TRBJ2-5,TRBV7-2,TRBD2,17,NA,CASSPGLAGEYQETQYF,TGTGCCAGCAGCCCGGGACTAGCGGGGGAGTACCAAGAGACCCAGTACTTC
TRBJ1-1,TRBV9,TRBD1,15,NA,CASSAAGTGNTEAFF,TGTGCCAGCAGCGCGGCCGGGACAGGGAACACTGAAGCTTTCTTT
TRBJ2-1,TRBV20-1,NA,15,NA,CSAFIGESSYNEQFF,TGCAGTGCTTTTATAGGGGAGAGCTCCTACAATGAGCAGTTCTTC
TRBJ2-2,TRBV7-9,NA,12,few,CASSLALGELFF,TGTGCCAGCAGCTTAGCTTTGGGGGAGCTGTTTTTT
TRBJ2-7,TRBV6-1,NA,16,NA,CVSSKTGLSLLDEQYF,TGTGTCAGCAGTAAAACAGGGCTCTCCCTCTTGGACGAGCAGTACTTC
TRBJ1-2,TRBV18,NA,18,NA,CASSPRGLQGDLTGGYTF,TGTGCCAGCTCACCACGGGGACTACAAGGGGATCTAACGGGAGGCTACACCTTC
TRBJ1-2,TRBV6-5,TRBD1,17,few,CASSYSAGARGHNGYTF,TGTGCCAGCAGTTACTCGGCAGGGGCCAGGGGGCACAATGGCTACACCTTC
TRBJ2-3,TRBV27,NA,16,NA,CASSPLGRVDADTQYF,TGTGCCAGCAGTCCCCTGGGAAGGGTAGATGCAGATACGCAGTATTTT
TRBJ2-4,TRBV20-1,TRBD2,14,few,CSARDGRERVIQYF,TGCAGTGCTAGAGACGGGAGGGAGAGGGTCATTCAGTACTTC
TRBJ2-4,TRBV24-1,NA,13,NA,CATRGHILNIQYF,TGTGCCACCCGTGGACATATTTTAAACATTCAGTACTTC
TRBJ2-3,TRBV10-3,TRBD2,16,few,CAIQGDGGIRTDTQYF,TGTGCCATCCAAGGGGACGGGGGGATTAGGACAGATACGCAGTATTTT
TRBJ1-1,TRBV6-2/TRBV6-3,TRBD1,14,few,CASSYQGGNTEAFF,TGTGCCAGCAGTTACCAGGGGGGGAACACTGAAGCTTTCTTT
TRBJ2-7,TRBV28,TRBD1,16,NA,CASSLPGTGPTYEQYF,TGTGCCAGCAGTTTACCCGGGACAGGGCCCACCTACGAGCAGTACTTC
TRBJ2-5,TRBV18,NA,14,NA,CASSPQEGGETQYF,TGTGCCAGCTCACCACAGGAGGGGGGCGAGACCCAGTACTTC
TRBJ2-3,TRBV5-1,TRBD2,14,NA,CASKTSGSTDTQYF,TGCGCCAGCAAAACTAGCGGTAGCACAGATACGCAGTATTTT
TRBJ1-2,TRBV29-1,NA,10,NA,CSVGQYGYTF,TGCAGCGTAGGACAGTATGGCTACACCTTC
TRBJ1-5,TRBV19,TRBD1,16,few,CASNSDDRGRNQPQHF,TGTGCCAGTAATTCTGACGACAGGGGAAGAAATCAGCCCCAGCATTTT
TRBJ2-4,TRBV11-2,NA,13,NA,CASSRPGDGIQYF,TGTGCCAGCAGCAGACCAGGGGACGGCATTCAGTACTTC
TRBJ1-2,TRBV20-1,TRBD1,14,NA,CSVQAGTGRLGYTF,TGCAGTGTTCAGGCAGGGACAGGTCGTTTGGGCTACACCTTC